Shown below are 21 T cell receptor beta chains from a single sample sequenced in a study of immune heterogeneity within non-small cell lung tumors. Bulk tumor genomic DNA (around 600 ng per sample) served as template. Surgeons took several biopsies per primary tumor, spaced far apart, during surgery. Curative surgery was undertaken by patients, who had untreated, newly diagnosed non-small cell lung cancer. Multiplex PCR amplified the TCR beta CDR3 region. Its first round ran for around 10 cycles with 32 V and 13 J primers. TCRdb independently ran MiXCR on the multiplex PCR reads; one entry per CDR3 protein. The sample has roughly 14,000 distinct CDR3 sequences; less than 35% are singletons. What was sequenced was lung tumor tissue. The origin of the receptors is a man aged 35 to 55 with non-small cell lung cancer.

This clonotype appeared a few times. The V and J genes are TRBV20-1 and TRBJ1-1, with D hard to call. Trimming took off 6 bases at V and 0 bases at J, with 11 bases between the two ends. The CDR3 contains 13 residues. Germline CDR1 and CDR2: DFQATT and SNEGSKA (reference sequence). The CDR3 DNA reads TGCAGTGCCACTCGCTCGGTGAACACTGAAGCTTTCTTT. Translation: CSATRSVNTEAFF.

This clonotype rates as medium-sized (0.01 to 0.1%). The rearrangement links TRBV19 to TRBJ1-2; D is unclear. V shed 3 bases and J shed 6 bases, with 17 bases lying between them. The length of the CDR3 is 15 residues. Germline CDR1 and CDR2: LNHDA and SQIVND (reference sequence). The CDR3 DNA reads as TGTGCCAGTAGTATGCCCCGGAGTCTTCGTCATGGCTACACCTTC. It translates to CASSMPRSLRHGYTF.

In this sample, this clonotype is medium-sized (0.01 to 0.1%). J is TRBJ2-3 and V is TRBV10-3, with TRBD2 matching over 8 bases. The CDR3 runs to 16 residues. After removal of 0 bases from V and 5 bases from J, the junction contained 7 bases not matched to a gene. Per germline, CDR1 ENHRY and CDR2 SYGVKD. Written as DNA, the CDR3 is TGTGCCATCAGTGAGTCCGGCGGGAGGACGGGAGATACGCAGTATTTT. Translating gives CAISESGGRTGDTQYF.

Remarks on this clonotype: One end of the junction varies from germline; a read error may be responsible. J is TRBJ2-7 and V is TRBV5-1; the match to TRBD2 covers 16 bases. CDR3 length equals 17 residues. CDR1 SGHRS and CDR2 YFSETQ come from the germline V gene. Written as DNA, the CDR3 is TGTGCCAGCAGCTGGGGACTAGCGGGAGGGGTGGTGGACGAGCAGTACTTC. Protein: CASSWGLAGGVVDEQYF. The entire variable domain, with the rest obtained from reference TRBV5-1 and TRBJ2-7, is as follows: KAGVTQTPRYLIKTRGQQVTLSCSPISGHRSVSWYQQTPGQGLQFLFEYFSETQRNKGNFPGRFSGRQFSNSRSEMNVSTLELGDSALYLCASSWGLAGGVVDEQYFGPGTRLTVT.

This clonotype has a count of ten or more. The V and J genes are TRBV11-3 and TRBJ2-7; D is possibly TRBD1 or TRBD2 (5 bases each). The CDR3 is 15 residues long. Deletions cut 0 bases from V and 0 bases from J, with 9 bases between. CDR1 and CDR2 (germline): SGHNT, YENEEA. CDR3 protein: CASSLDWGSSYEQYF. CDR3 coding DNA: TGTGCCAGCAGCTTAGACTGGGGGAGCTCCTACGAGCAGTACTTC. Full variable domain (remainder filled in from reference TRBV11-3 and TRBJ2-7): EAGVVQSPRYKIIEKKQPVAFWCNPISGHNTLYWYLQNLGQGPELLIRYENEEAVDDSQLPKDRFSAERLKGVDSTLKIQPAELGDSAVYLCASSLDWGSSYEQYFGPGTRLTVT.

In its sample, this clonotype is medium-sized. The V and J genes are TRBV6-1 and TRBJ1-1; D ambiguous. The CDR3 is made up of 13 amino acids. V lost 6 bases and J lost 0, with 8 bases in between. Germline CDR1 MNHNS, CDR2 SASEGT. CDR3 in amino acids: CASSPKLNTEAFF. As DNA, the CDR3 is TGTGCCAGCAGCCCCAAACTGAACACTGAAGCTTTCTTT.

This clonotype has at least ten counts. The rearrangement joins TRBV20-1 to TRBJ2-1; 12 bases agree with TRBD2. CDR1 and CDR2 from the germline V gene are DFQATT and SNEGSKA (reference sequence). The CDR3 is 18 amino acids. V was pared by 6 bases and J by 1 base, with 13 bases of the junction left unmatched. CDR3 nucleotides: TGCAGTGCCACTTCATATTCCGGGACTAGCGGGTCCTACAATGAGCAGTTCTTC. Protein: CSATSYSGTSGSYNEQFF.

Note on this clonotype: Being one base from a much bigger clone, this may be a read error. DNA of the CDR3: TGTGCCAGTAGAAAGAACTACGGACAGGACACTGAAGCTTTCTTT. It yields the protein CASRKNYGQDTEAFF. V usage is TRBV19 and J usage is TRBJ1-1; TRBD1 agrees at 7 bases. Germline V lookup: CDR1 LNHDA, CDR2 SQIVND (reference sequence). The trim removed 6 bases at V and 3 bases at J, leaving 10 bases unmatched. The CDR3 covers 15 residues.

Concerning this clonotype itself: A much larger clone lies one base from this, so it may be a read error. The chain has TRBV19 and TRBJ1-5; no clear D. Trimming removed 1 base from V and 4 bases from J, with 11 bases in between. This CDR3 region has 15 residues. The germline CDR1 and CDR2 sequences are LNHDA and SQIVND (reference sequence). The CDR3: CASSIGVSRNQPQHF. In nucleotides, the CDR3 is TGTGCCAGTAGTATAGGGGTTTCGAGGAATCAGCCCCAGCATTTT.

The chain joins TRBV7-9 to TRBJ2-1, with 7 bases that match TRBD2. The V gene end was trimmed by 1 base and the J gene end by 0 bases; junction bases not matched to a gene: 12. CDR3 length: 19 residues. Per germline, CDR1 SEHNR and CDR2 FQNEAQ (reference sequence). This CDR3 is CASSLEWLAEGTSYNEQFF. DNA of the CDR3: TGTGCCAGCAGCTTAGAGTGGCTAGCGGAGGGGACCTCCTACAATGAGCAGTTCTTC.

This clonotype is categorized as medium-sized. The CDR3 DNA reads as TGTGCCAGCAGTTCCTCCGGGACTAGCAGAGAGACCCAGTACTTC. Translation gives CASSSSGTSRETQYF. The chain is built from TRBV6-2 or TRBV6-3 and TRBJ2-5, with 9 bases that match TRBD2. The CDR3 spans 15 residues. With 4 bases clipped from V and 4 bases from J, the junction kept 7 bases outside the gene matches. CDR1 and CDR2 from the germline V gene are MNHEY and SVGEGT.

V is TRBV6-9 and J is TRBJ2-2, with TRBD1 identical over 9 bases. Germline CDR1 MNHGY, CDR2 SVAAGI. The CDR3 has 15 residues. Trimming removed 4 bases from V and 9 bases from J; junction bases left unmatched: 9. The CDR3 nucleotides read TGTGCCAGCAGTTTCCTGGGACAGGGACCCCGGGAGCTGTTTTTT. Translation: CASSFLGQGPRELFF.

The table lists this clonotype with many counts. This chain uses TRBV20-1 with TRBJ2-1; 11 bases are shared with TRBD2. Trimming cost V 5 bases and J 5 bases; bases outside gene matches: 20. The CDR3 runs 19 residues. Germline V lookup: CDR1 DFQATT, CDR2 SNEGSKA (reference sequence). The CDR3 spells CSAFSSGREAFGWNNEQFF. CDR3 DNA sequence: TGCAGTGCTTTTAGTAGCGGGAGGGAGGCTTTCGGGTGGAACAATGAGCAGTTCTTC.

By sample share, this clonotype is medium-sized (0.01 to 0.1%). This rearrangement joins TRBV4-1 to TRBJ1-2; no definite D call. The CDR3 contains 14 residues. Germline assignment: CDR1 MGHRA and CDR2 YSYEKL. V was shortened by 0 bases and J by 1 base, with 6 bases between the two germline ends. In nucleotides, the CDR3 is TGCGCCAGCAGCCAAGATTTATTTAACTATGGCTACACCTTC. Translating gives CASSQDLFNYGYTF.

This clonotype was found a few times. The chain links TRBV7-6 to TRBJ2-7, with D perhaps TRBD1 or TRBD2 (5 bases each). The germline CDR1 and CDR2 sequences are SGHVS and FNYEAQ. Trimming stripped 5 bases from V and 3 bases from J, with 11 bases between. The CDR3 has 13 amino acids. The CDR3 nucleotides read TGTGCCAGCAGCACGGGACGGCACTACGAGCAGTACTTC. Encoded protein: CASSTGRHYEQYF.

This clonotype is classed as medium-sized. CDR3: CASSFGVRGNTIYF. CDR3 nucleotide sequence: TGTGCCAGCAGTTTCGGTGTTCGTGGAAACACCATATATTTT. V usage is TRBV12-3 or TRBV12-4 and J usage is TRBJ1-3; D remains ambiguous. CDR3 size: 14 residues. Between the trimmed V and J ends, which lost 3 bases and 3 bases, there was a span of 9 bases.

This clonotype is categorized as medium-sized. The chain links TRBV24-1 to TRBJ2-7; D unclear. The CDR3 extends over 12 amino acids. V was shortened by 7 bases and J by 6 bases, with 12 bases between the two germline ends. CDR1 and CDR2 (germline): KGHDR, SFDVKD. The CDR3 is CATRAESAEQYF. The CDR3 DNA reads as TGTGCCACCAGGGCCGAATCCGCCGAGCAGTACTTC.

A remark on this clonotype: No conserved phenylalanine or tryptophan is present at the end of the CDR3, so a read error is the likely explanation. The chain has TRBV5-4 and TRBJ1-2; no definite D call. The CDR3 sequence is 15 residues long. Trimming removed 4 bases at V and 4 bases at J, with 17 bases between. The germline V gene encodes CDR1 SGHNT and CDR2 YYREEE (reference sequence). The CDR3 is CASSAGPTASYGYTL. CDR3 DNA: TGTGCCAGCAGCGCAGGACCGACGGCCAGCTATGGCTACACCTTA.

This clonotype was counted a few times. A much larger clone differs from this one at a single base, so this may be a read error. The rearrangement links TRBV11-2 to TRBJ2-7; D remains ambiguous. V dropped 1 base and J dropped 10 bases, with 11 bases sitting between them. The CDR3 is 12 residues long. Per germline, CDR1 SGHAT and CDR2 FQNNGV. CDR3 DNA sequence: TGTGCCAGCAGCTTAGTGGTAGAAGTTCAGTACTTC. It translates to CASSLVVEVQYF.

Remarks on this clonotype: This could be a read error, since a much larger clone is one nucleotide away. This chain connects TRBV29-1 to TRBJ1-2; tentatively, D is TRBD1 (6 bases). V lost 0 bases and J lost 8, with 16 bases in between. CDR3 length equals 14 residues. CDR1 and CDR2 from the germline V gene are SQVTM and ANQGSEA. CDR3 amino acids: CSVEDWRGARGYTF. CDR3 DNA: TGCAGCGTTGAAGATTGGCGGGGGGCTCGAGGCTACACCTTC.

This clonotype occurred a few times. A read error may explain this, as a much larger clone is one base away. CDR3 coding DNA: TGTTCCAGCAGCTTGAGACAGCTTAACTCTGGAAACACCATATATTTT. Protein product: CSSSLRQLNSGNTIYF. This chain uses TRBV11-2 with TRBJ1-3; maybe TRBD1 (5 bases). The germline CDR1 and CDR2 sequences are SGHAT and FQNNGV. The CDR3 is 16 amino acids. The variable domain in full, completed from reference TRBV11-2 and TRBJ1-3, reads EAGVAQSPRYKIIEKRQSVAFWCNPISGHATLYWYQQILGQGPKLLIQFQNNGVVDDSQLPKDRFSAERLKGVDSTLKIQPAKLEDSAVYLCSSSLRQLNSGNTIYFGEGSWLTVV.